These T cell receptor beta chains were read from a single sample in a study of response to subunit inactivated influenza vaccine. Each CDR3 protein gets one entry after TCRdb re-called the RT-PCR reads with MiXCR. The repertoire includes some 500,000 distinct CDR3 sequences, about 25% of them detected once, and less than 2.5% sits in the top ten. This specimen was CD4+ T cells sorted from PBMCs, taken roughly 5 days after vaccination. Receptors were obtained from a man in his fifties or sixties who received an inactivated influenza vaccine. The CDR3 runs from the conserved cysteine through the conserved F or W. D genes are given only for firm matches. Only some rows state a clone size, as once, few, many or a class for expanded clones.

D,size,J,V,CDR3,DNA
-,-,TRBJ1-1,TRBV6-4,CASSVTPGNEAFF,TGTGCCAGCAGTGTGACACCCGGCAATGAAGCTTTCTTT
TRBD2,-,TRBJ2-1,TRBV3-1,CASSQIPSGAYNEQFF,TGTGCCAGCAGCCAAATCCCTAGCGGGGCCTACAATGAGCAGTTCTTC
-,-,TRBJ2-3,TRBV4-3,CASSTSADTQYF,TGCGCCAGCAGCACCTCGGCAGATACGCAGTATTTT
-,once,TRBJ1-6,TRBV10-2,CASSDWPENSPLHF,TGCGCCAGCAGTGATTGGCCGGAAAATTCACCCCTCCACTTT
-,once,TRBJ2-7,TRBV10-3,CAISGGLGRSGEQYF,TGTGCCATCAGTGGGGGGTTGGGGAGGTCGGGCGAGCAGTACTTC
-,-,TRBJ2-7,TRBV20-1,CSARDDGETFF,TGCAGTGCTAGAGATGATGGCGAGACCTTCTTC
-,few,TRBJ1-5,TRBV4-3,CASSQGVGGGNQPQHF,TGCGCCAGCAGCCAAGGGGTCGGCGGCGGCAATCAGCCCCAGCATTTT
-,many,TRBJ1-6,TRBV29-1,CSARQGNSPLHF,TGCAGCGCCCGCCAGGGGAATTCACCCCTCCACTTT
TRBD1,-,TRBJ1-2,TRBV20-1,CSARVRQGAWGTYGYTF,TGCAGTGCTAGAGTACGACAGGGGGCATGGGGTACCTATGGCTACACCTTC
TRBD1,few,TRBJ2-5,TRBV5-1,CASSRTGRGLLETQYF,TGCGCCAGCAGCCGGACCGGCAGGGGGCTTTTGGAGACCCAGTACTTC
TRBD2,few,TRBJ2-1,TRBV25-1,CASSGMAGGSVYNEQFF,TGTGCCAGCAGTGGAATGGCGGGAGGCTCGGTATACAATGAGCAGTTCTTC
TRBD1,-,TRBJ1-1,TRBV6-2/TRBV6-3,CASRALDRVNTEAFF,TGTGCCAGCAGGGCTCTCGACAGGGTGAACACTGAAGCTTTCTTT
-,few,TRBJ2-1,TRBV20-1,CSARIWERDEQFF,TGCAGTGCTAGAATTTGGGAGCGGGATGAGCAGTTCTTC
-,-,TRBJ2-7,TRBV7-2,CASSPTFSYEQYF,TGTGCCAGCAGCCCCACATTCTCCTACGAGCAGTACTTC
TRBD2,many,TRBJ2-3,TRBV11-2,CASSSRAGGQDTQYF,TGTGCCAGCAGCTCACGGGCGGGGGGTCAAGATACGCAGTATTTT
-,few,TRBJ2-1,TRBV3-1,CASSQASAHFDEQFF,TGTGCCAGCAGCCAAGCCTCGGCCCACTTTGATGAGCAGTTCTTC
-,few,TRBJ1-5,TRBV12-3/TRBV12-4,CASSTINQPQHF,TGTGCCAGCAGTACCATAAATCAGCCCCAGCATTTT
-,many,TRBJ1-4,TRBV12-3/TRBV12-4,CASSFGNREKLFF,TGTGCCAGCAGTTTTGGGAATAGGGAAAAACTGTTTTTT
TRBD2,few,TRBJ2-1,TRBV3-1,CASKAGGNNEQFF,TGTGCCAGCAAGGCGGGGGGGAACAATGAGCAGTTCTTC
-,few,TRBJ1-5,TRBV12-3/TRBV12-4,CASSPYLGQPQHF,TGTGCCAGCAGCCCCTATCTGGGTCAGCCCCAGCATTTT
TRBD1,-,TRBJ2-7,TRBV4-3,CASSQPGNTGQVLREQNF,TGCGCCAGCAGCCAACCGGGCAACACTGGACAGGTCTTACGCGAGCAGAACTTC
TRBD2,once,TRBJ2-5,TRBV27,CASRLAGYETQYF,TGTGCCAGCAGGCTAGCGGGATATGAGACCCAGTACTTC
-,-,TRBJ1-1,TRBV5-1,CASSVEAVNTEAFF,TGCGCCAGCAGCGTTGAGGCGGTTAACACTGAAGCTTTCTTT
TRBD1,-,TRBJ2-2,TRBV12-3/TRBV12-4,CASRPTGTGKSGELFF,TGTGCCAGCAGACCGACCGGGACAGGGAAATCCGGGGAGCTGTTTTTT
TRBD1,few,TRBJ2-3,TRBV7-9,CASSQGQNTDTQYF,TGTGCCAGCAGCCAGGGACAGAACACAGATACGCAGTATTTT
TRBD1,-,TRBJ2-3,TRBV5-1,CASSKRVGQGDTQYF,TGCGCCAGCAGCAAGAGAGTCGGACAGGGAGATACGCAGTATTTT
-,-,TRBJ2-5,TRBV10-3,CASTRTGGVETQYF,TGTGCCAGCACTCGGACAGGAGGGGTAGAGACCCAGTACTTC
-,few,TRBJ2-2,TRBV6-1,CASIEDRTGELFF,TGTGCCAGCATCGAAGACAGGACCGGGGAGCTGTTTTTT
-,-,TRBJ2-2,TRBV24-1,CATQDRKNTGELFF,TGTGCCACCCAGGACCGTAAGAACACCGGGGAGCTGTTTTTT
TRBD2,few,TRBJ2-1,TRBV4-2,CASSQDPPSGGDFF,TGTGCCAGCAGCCAAGATCCCCCTTCGGGGGGGGATTTCTTC
-,many,TRBJ2-1,TRBV5-5,CASSPSWGSYNEQFF,TGTGCCAGCAGCCCCAGTTGGGGATCCTACAATGAGCAGTTCTTC
TRBD1,-,TRBJ2-1,TRBV5-1,CASSDTGDEQFF,TGCGCCAGCAGCGACACAGGGGATGAGCAGTTCTTC
-,few,TRBJ2-5,TRBV7-9,CASSRAVATQYF,TGTGCCAGCAGCAGGGCCGTTGCGACCCAGTACTTC
TRBD1,-,TRBJ2-5,TRBV6-5,CASSYSGMTGAGETQYF,TGTGCCAGCAGTTACTCGGGAATGACAGGGGCAGGGGAGACCCAGTACTTC
-,-,TRBJ1-1,TRBV6-2/TRBV6-3,CASNRGDTEAFF,TGTGCCAGCAATCGGGGAGACACTGAAGCTTTCTTT
-,few,TRBJ2-2,TRBV29-1,CSAGRGQNTGELFF,TGCAGCGCCGGAAGGGGACAGAACACCGGGGAGCTGTTTTTT
TRBD2,many,TRBJ2-5,TRBV5-1,CASSLNGGRSETQYF,TGCGCCAGCAGCTTGAACGGGGGGAGGTCAGAGACCCAGTACTTC
TRBD2,-,TRBJ2-3,TRBV5-5,CASSHSGGDPNTQYF,TGTGCCAGCAGCCATAGCGGGGGGGACCCGAATACGCAGTATTTT
-,-,TRBJ1-1,TRBV5-4,CASSFYQEMNTEAFF,TGTGCCAGCAGCTTTTACCAGGAGATGAACACTGAAGCTTTCTTT